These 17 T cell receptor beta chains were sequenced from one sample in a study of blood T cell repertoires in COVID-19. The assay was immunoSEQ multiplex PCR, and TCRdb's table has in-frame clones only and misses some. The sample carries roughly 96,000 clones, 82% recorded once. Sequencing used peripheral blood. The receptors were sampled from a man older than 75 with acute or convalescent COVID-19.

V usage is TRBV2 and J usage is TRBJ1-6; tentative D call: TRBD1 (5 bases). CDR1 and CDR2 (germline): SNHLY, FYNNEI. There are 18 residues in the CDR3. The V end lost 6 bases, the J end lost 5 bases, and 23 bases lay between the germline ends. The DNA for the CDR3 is TGTGCCAGCAGAGAACCACCGTGGGCCCGGGGGGATAATTCACCCCTCCACTTT. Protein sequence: CASREPPWARGDNSPLHF.

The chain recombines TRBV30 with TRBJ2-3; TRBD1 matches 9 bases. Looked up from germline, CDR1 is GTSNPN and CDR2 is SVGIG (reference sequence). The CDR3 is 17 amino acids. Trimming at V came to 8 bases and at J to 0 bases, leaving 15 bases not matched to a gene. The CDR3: CARSGTGSGLSTDTQYF. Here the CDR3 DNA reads TGTGCCCGCTCTGGGACAGGGTCAGGTCTTAGCACAGATACGCAGTATTTT.

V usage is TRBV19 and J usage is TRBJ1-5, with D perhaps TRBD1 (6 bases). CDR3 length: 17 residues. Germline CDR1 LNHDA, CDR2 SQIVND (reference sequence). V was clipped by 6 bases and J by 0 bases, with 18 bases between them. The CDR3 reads CASRSPADSHSNQPQHF. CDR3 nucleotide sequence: TGTGCCAGTAGGAGTCCGGCGGACAGCCATAGCAATCAGCCCCAGCATTTT.

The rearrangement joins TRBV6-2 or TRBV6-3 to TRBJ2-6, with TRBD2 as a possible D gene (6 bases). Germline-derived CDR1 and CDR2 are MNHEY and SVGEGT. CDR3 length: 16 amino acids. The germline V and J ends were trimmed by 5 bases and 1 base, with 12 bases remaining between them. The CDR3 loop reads CASSAPGVSGANVLTF. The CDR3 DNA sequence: TGTGCCAGCAGTGCCCCGGGAGTTTCTGGGGCCAACGTCCTGACTTTC.

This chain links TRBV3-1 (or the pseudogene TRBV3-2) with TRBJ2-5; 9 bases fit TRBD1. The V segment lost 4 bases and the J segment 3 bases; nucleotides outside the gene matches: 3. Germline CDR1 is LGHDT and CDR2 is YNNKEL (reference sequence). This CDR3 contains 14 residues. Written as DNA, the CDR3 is TGTGCCAGCAGCCCTCGGGACAGGGAAGAGACCCAGTACTTC. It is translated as CASSPRDREETQYF.

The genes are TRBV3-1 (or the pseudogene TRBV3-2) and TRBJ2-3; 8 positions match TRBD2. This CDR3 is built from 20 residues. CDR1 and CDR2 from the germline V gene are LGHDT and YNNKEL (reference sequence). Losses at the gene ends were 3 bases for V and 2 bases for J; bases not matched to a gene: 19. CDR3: CASSHSSGGRRWGPTDTQYF. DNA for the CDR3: TGTGCCAGCAGCCATTCCTCTGGCGGGAGGAGGTGGGGCCCCACAGATACGCAGTATTTT.

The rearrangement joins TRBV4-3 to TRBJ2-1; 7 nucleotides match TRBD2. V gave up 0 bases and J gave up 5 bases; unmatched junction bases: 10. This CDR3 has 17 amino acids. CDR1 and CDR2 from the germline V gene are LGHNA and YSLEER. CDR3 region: CASSQDDRGSNHNEQFF. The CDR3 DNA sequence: TGCGCCAGCAGCCAAGATGACCGCGGGAGTAATCACAATGAGCAGTTCTTC.

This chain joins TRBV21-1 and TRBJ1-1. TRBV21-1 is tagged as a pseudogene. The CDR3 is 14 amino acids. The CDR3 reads CASFGKRLDTEAFF. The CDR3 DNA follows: TGTGCCAGCTTCGGGAAACGTCTTGACACTGAAGCTTTCTTT.

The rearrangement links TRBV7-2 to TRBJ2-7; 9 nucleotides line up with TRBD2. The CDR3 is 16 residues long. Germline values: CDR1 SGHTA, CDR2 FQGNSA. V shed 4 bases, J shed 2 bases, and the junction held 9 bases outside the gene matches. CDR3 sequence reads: CASSSKTSGGAYEQYF. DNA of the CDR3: TGTGCCAGCAGCTCAAAGACTAGCGGTGGGGCCTACGAGCAGTACTTC.

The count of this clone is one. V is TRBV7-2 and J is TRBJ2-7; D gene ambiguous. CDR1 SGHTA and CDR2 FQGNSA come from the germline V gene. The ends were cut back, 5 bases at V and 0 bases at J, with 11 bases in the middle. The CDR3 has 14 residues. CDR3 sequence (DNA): TGTGCCAGCAGCCCCCTGCGCCTCTCCTACGAGCAGTACTTC. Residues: CASSPLRLSYEQYF.

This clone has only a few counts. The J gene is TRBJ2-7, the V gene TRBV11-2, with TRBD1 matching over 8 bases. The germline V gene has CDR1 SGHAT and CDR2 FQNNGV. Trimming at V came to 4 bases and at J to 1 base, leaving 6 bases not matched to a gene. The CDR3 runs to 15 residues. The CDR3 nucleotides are TGTGCCAGCAGCTATGGACAGGGAAGGTCCTACGAGCAGTACTTC. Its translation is CASSYGQGRSYEQYF.

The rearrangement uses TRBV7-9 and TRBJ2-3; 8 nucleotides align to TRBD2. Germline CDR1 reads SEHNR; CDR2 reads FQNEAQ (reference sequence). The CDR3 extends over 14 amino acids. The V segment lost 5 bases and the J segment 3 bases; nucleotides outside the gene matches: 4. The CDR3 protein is CASSGTSGTDTQYF. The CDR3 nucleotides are TGTGCCAGCAGCGGGACTAGTGGAACAGATACGCAGTATTTT. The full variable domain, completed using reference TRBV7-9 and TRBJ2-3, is DTGVSQNPRHKITKRGQNVTFRCDPISEHNRLYWYRQTLGQGPEFLTYFQNEAQLEKSRLLSDRFSAERPKGSFSTLEIQRTEQGDSAMYLCASSGTSGTDTQYFGPGTRLTVL.

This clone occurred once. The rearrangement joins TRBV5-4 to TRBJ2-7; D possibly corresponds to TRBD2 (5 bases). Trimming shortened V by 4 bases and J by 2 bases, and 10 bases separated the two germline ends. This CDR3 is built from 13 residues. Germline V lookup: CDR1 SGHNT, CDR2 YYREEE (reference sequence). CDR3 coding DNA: TGTGCCAGCAGCGTGGACGGGGCCTACGAGCAGTACTTC. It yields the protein CASSVDGAYEQYF.

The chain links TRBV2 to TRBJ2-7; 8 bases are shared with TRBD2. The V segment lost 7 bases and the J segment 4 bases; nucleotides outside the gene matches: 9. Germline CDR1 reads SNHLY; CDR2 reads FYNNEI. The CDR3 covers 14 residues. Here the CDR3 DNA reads TGTGCCAGCACCCTCAGCGGGAGTAGTTACGAGCAGTACTTC. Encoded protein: CASTLSGSSYEQYF.

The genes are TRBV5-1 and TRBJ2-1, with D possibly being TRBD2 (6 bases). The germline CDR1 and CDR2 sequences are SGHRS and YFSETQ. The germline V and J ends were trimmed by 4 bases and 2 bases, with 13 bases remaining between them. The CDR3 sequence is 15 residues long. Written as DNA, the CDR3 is TGCGCCAGCAGCCCCGGGGGTACAGCCTACAATGAGCAGTTCTTC. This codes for CASSPGGTAYNEQFF.

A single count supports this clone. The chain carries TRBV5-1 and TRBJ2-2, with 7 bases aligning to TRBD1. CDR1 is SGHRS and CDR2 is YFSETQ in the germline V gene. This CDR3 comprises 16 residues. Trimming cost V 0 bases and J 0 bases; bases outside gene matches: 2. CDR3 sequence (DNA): TGCGCCAGCAGCTTGGGGCAGGGGGCGAACACCGGGGAGCTGTTTTTT. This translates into CASSLGQGANTGELFF.

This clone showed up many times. The CDR3 here is CASSQDAVGEEQYF. CDR3 nucleotide sequence: TGCGCCAGCAGCCAAGACGCCGTAGGGGAAGAGCAGTACTTC. The rearrangement uses TRBV4-3 and TRBJ2-7; D is possibly TRBD1 (5 bases). The V and J ends lost 0 bases and 7 bases respectively, with 13 bases between them. CDR1 LGHNA and CDR2 YSLEER come from the germline V gene. The CDR3 has 14 residues.